These 27 T cell receptor beta chains share one sample of origin, sequenced in a study of CD4 T cells in relation to SARS-CoV-2 and coronaviruses. Before the COVID-19 pandemic, during about 2010-2019, CD4+ T cells were taken from unexposed donors. The cells were cultured for roughly 11 days before CD4+ T cells were isolated. TCRdb keeps only in-frame clones here, not all; method: immunoSEQ multiplex PCR. The repertoire consists of 25,000 or so clones, with roughly 76% occurring once and the leading ten covering less than 11%. These TCRs' antigens remain unknown. The sequencing sample was made of CD4+ T cells from PBMCs, cultured in vitro. The receptors were gathered from a human donor in good health.

V gene TRBV6-5 combines with J gene TRBJ2-3, with D possibly being TRBD1 or TRBD2 (5 bases each). Deletions cut 6 bases from V and 3 bases from J, with 13 bases between. This CDR3 has 14 amino acids. CDR1 and CDR2 (germline): MNHEY, SVGAGI. CDR3 in amino acids: CASSRGAETDTQYF. The CDR3 nucleotides are TGTGCCAGCAGCCGAGGGGCCGAGACAGATACGCAGTATTTT.

V is TRBV21-1 and J is TRBJ1-2. TRBV21-1 is shown as a pseudogene. The CDR3 contains 12 residues. The CDR3 DNA follows: TGTGCCAGCAAAGGTCAGAACTATGGCTACACCTTC. This gives the protein CASKGQNYGYTF.

This clone appeared a single time. The chain is built from TRBV19 and TRBJ1-2; 8 nucleotides align to TRBD1. This CDR3 spans 14 amino acids. V gave up 3 bases and J gave up 13 bases; unmatched junction bases: 13. Germline CDR1 is LNHDA and CDR2 is SQIVND (reference sequence). The CDR3 region has the DNA TGTGCCAGTAGTATTTGGCGAACAGGGGGGACTGCCACCTTC. Its translation is CASSIWRTGGTATF.

V gene TRBV4-1 combines with J gene TRBJ2-5, with TRBD1 as a possible D gene (5 bases). Trimming took off 0 bases at V and 5 bases at J, with 16 bases between the two ends. The CDR3 is 16 amino acids. Germline CDR1 reads MGHRA; CDR2 reads YSYEKL. In DNA form, the CDR3 reads TGCGCCAGCAGCCAAGACCAGGGAACGTTCGTGGAGACCCAGTACTTC. Its translation is CASSQDQGTFVETQYF.

This rearrangement joins TRBV18 to TRBJ1-4; possibly TRBD1 for D (5 bases). V lost 7 bases to trimming and J lost 4 bases, with 13 bases between them. The CDR3 is made up of 14 amino acids. Germline CDR1 and CDR2: KGHSH and LQKENI. Written as DNA, the CDR3 is TGTGCCAGCTGCCGGGACGGACTTAATGAAAAACTGTTTTTT. This gives the protein CASCRDGLNEKLFF. Full variable domain (remainder filled in from reference TRBV18 and TRBJ1-4): NAGVMQNPRHLVRRRGQEARLRCSPMKGHSHVYWYRQLPEEGLKFMVYLQKENIIDESGMPKERFSAEFPKEGPSILRIQQVVRGDSAAYFCASCRDGLNEKLFFGSGTQLSVL.

This clone was counted a single time. At the DNA level, this CDR3 is encoded by other sequences in the same sample as well. The chain has TRBV3-1 (or the pseudogene TRBV3-2) and TRBJ2-7; D gene ambiguous. The CDR3 length is 12 residues. The V gene's germline CDR1 is LGHDT and CDR2 YNNKEL (reference sequence). With 1 base removed from V and 4 bases from J, the gap between germline ends came to 5 bases. The CDR3 sequence is CASSQVNYEQYF. The CDR3 bases are TGTGCCAGCAGCCAAGTTAATTACGAGCAGTACTTC.

V gene TRBV7-2 combines with J gene TRBJ1-1; D gene ambiguous. Germline-derived CDR1 and CDR2 are SGHTA and FQGNSA. V lost 4 bases and J lost 6, with 15 bases in between. The CDR3 is made up of 14 amino acids. Written as DNA, the CDR3 is TGTGCCAGCAGCTCCCAGGCGAGCGGGTCTGAAGCTTTCTTT. It translates to CASSSQASGSEAFF.

The chain recombines TRBV3-1 (or the pseudogene TRBV3-2) with TRBJ2-7, with D perhaps given as TRBD1 or TRBD2 (5 bases each). The CDR3 consists of 14 residues. Looked up from germline, CDR1 is LGHDT and CDR2 is YNNKEL (reference sequence). Trimming took off 4 bases at V and 4 bases at J, with 14 bases between the two ends. CDR3 DNA sequence: TGTGCCAGCAGCCTCAGGGAGATGGCTTACGAGCAGTACTTC. It yields the protein CASSLREMAYEQYF.

This clone was found once. J is TRBJ1-4 and V is TRBV20-1; D is unclear. Germline CDR1 and CDR2: DFQATT and SNEGSKA (reference sequence). V was clipped by 4 bases and J by 8 bases, with 8 bases between them. This CDR3 spans 11 amino acids. In DNA form, the CDR3 reads TGCAGTGCTAATCGACCGGAAAAACTGTTTTTT. This codes for CSANRPEKLFF.

Only a few counts were recorded for this clone. CDR3 protein: CASMRYWDVNQPQHF. CDR3 coding DNA: TGTGCCAGTATGCGCTATTGGGACGTCAATCAGCCCCAGCATTTT. The chain links TRBV19 to TRBJ1-5, with a weak D call TRBD1 (5 bases). Germline CDR1 is LNHDA and CDR2 is SQIVND (reference sequence). The V end lost 7 bases, the J end lost 3 bases, and 16 bases lay between the germline ends. This CDR3 has 15 amino acids.

The rearrangement uses TRBV25-1 and TRBJ1-1, with D perhaps TRBD1 (5 bases). Germline V gene lookup returns CDR1 MGHDK and CDR2 SYGVNS. The CDR3 has 15 residues. V shed 4 bases and J shed 1 base, with 13 bases lying between them. The CDR3 nucleotides read TGTGCCAGCAGTGTCCAGGGAACTCCGAACACTGAAGCTTTCTTT. Its protein is CASSVQGTPNTEAFF.

The rearrangement links TRBV28 to TRBJ2-7, with 9 bases fitting TRBD2. Trimming took 10 bases from V and 3 from J; bases not matched to a gene: 13. CDR1 and CDR2 (germline): MDHEN, SYDVKM. The CDR3 loop spans 15 amino acids. In DNA form, the CDR3 reads TGTGCCACCCAGGGCGCGGGGACTAGCCTCTACGAGCAGTACTTC. It specifies CATQGAGTSLYEQYF.

The chain joins TRBV2 to TRBJ2-7; TRBD1 aligns across 10 bases. The CDR3 contains 14 residues. Germline values: CDR1 SNHLY, CDR2 FYNNEI. The trim removed 8 bases at V and 0 bases at J, leaving 4 bases unmatched. CDR3 DNA: TGTGCCAGCTCGGACAGGGGGTTCTCCTACGAGCAGTACTTC. Translated, it gives CASSDRGFSYEQYF.

The chain recombines TRBV7-8 with TRBJ2-1, with 8 positions matching TRBD2. V lost 0 bases to trimming and J lost 4 bases; unmatched junction nucleotides: 5. The CDR3 is 16 residues long. Germline CDR1 and CDR2: SGHVS and FQNEAQ. CDR3 in amino acids: CASSLARLAGYNEQFF. CDR3 DNA sequence: TGTGCCAGCAGCTTAGCGCGGTTAGCGGGGTACAATGAGCAGTTCTTC.

The chain has TRBV3-1 (or the pseudogene TRBV3-2) and TRBJ1-2; D not resolved. Germline loops: CDR1 LGHDT, CDR2 YNNKEL (reference sequence). The V gene lost 4 bases and the J gene lost 1 base, with 10 bases spanning the gap. This CDR3 is built from 14 residues. The CDR3, as DNA: TGTGCCAGCAGCCGGGTAGAGAGTAACTATGGCTACACCTTC. It translates to CASSRVESNYGYTF.

V usage is TRBV7-2 and J usage is TRBJ2-5, with 7 positions matching TRBD1. Trimming at V came to 0 bases and at J to 4 bases, leaving 2 bases not matched to a gene. Per the germline V gene, CDR1 is SGHTA and CDR2 is FQGNSA. The CDR3 has 14 residues. The CDR3 here is CASSLAHRGETQYF. For the CDR3, the DNA is TGTGCCAGCAGCTTAGCCCACAGGGGAGAGACCCAGTACTTC. The full variable domain, with the rest looked up from reference TRBV7-2 and TRBJ2-5, is GAGVSQSPSNKVTEKGKDVELRCDPISGHTALYWYRQSLGQGLEFLIYFQGNSAPDKSGLPSDRFSAERTGGSVSTLTIQRTQQEDSAVYLCASSLAHRGETQYFGPGTRLLVL.

The chain employs TRBV18 and TRBJ2-3, with 12 bases matching TRBD2. The V segment lost 3 bases and the J segment 0 bases; nucleotides outside the gene matches: 4. There are 17 residues in the CDR3. CDR1 is KGHSH, CDR2 LQKENI, per germline. CDR3 loop: CASSPTSGGISTDTQYF. The CDR3 DNA reads as TGTGCCAGCTCACCGACTAGCGGGGGTATCAGCACAGATACGCAGTATTTT.

V is TRBV5-8 and J is TRBJ1-5; D unclear. From germline, CDR1 is SGHTS and CDR2 YDEGEE. The V and J ends lost 5 bases and 0 bases respectively, with 9 bases between them. The CDR3 length is 14 residues. The chain's CDR3 is CASSYQYSNQPQHF. The CDR3 nucleotides are TGTGCCAGCAGTTATCAGTATAGCAATCAGCCCCAGCATTTT.

The chain recombines TRBV5-1 with TRBJ2-3; no clear D gene. The CDR3 contains 15 residues. V was cut by 0 bases and J by 1 base, with 9 bases left in between. CDR1 and CDR2 (germline): SGHRS, YFSETQ. The CDR3 nucleotides are TGCGCCAGCAGCTTGGGTAGTGGAGGCACAGATACGCAGTATTTT. Translating gives CASSLGSGGTDTQYF. Supplemented by reference TRBV5-1 and TRBJ2-3, the full variable domain reads KAGVTQTPRYLIKTRGQQVTLSCSPISGHRSVSWYQQTPGQGLQFLFEYFSETQRNKGNFPGRFSGRQFSNSRSEMNVSTLELGDSALYLCASSLGSGGTDTQYFGPGTRLTVL.

J is TRBJ1-3 and V is TRBV19; TRBD1 might be the D (6 bases). There are 16 residues in the CDR3. Trimming removed 4 bases from V and 0 bases from J, with 13 bases in between. CDR1 and CDR2 from the germline V gene are LNHDA and SQIVND (reference sequence). The CDR3 DNA reads as TGTGCCAGTAGTACCCCAGGGGCGAGCTCTGGAAACACCATATATTTT. This sequence encodes CASSTPGASSGNTIYF.

The chain carries TRBV18 and TRBJ2-3; TRBD1 might be the D (5 bases). V was trimmed by 3 bases and J by 1 base, leaving 14 bases between them. The CDR3 covers 16 residues. Germline CDR1 reads KGHSH; CDR2 reads LQKENI. The CDR3 DNA reads TGTGCCAGCTCACCTAGGAGCCAGGGCCGCACAGATACGCAGTATTTT. It encodes CASSPRSQGRTDTQYF. The entire variable domain, with the rest obtained from reference TRBV18 and TRBJ2-3, is as follows: NAGVMQNPRHLVRRRGQEARLRCSPMKGHSHVYWYRQLPEEGLKFMVYLQKENIIDESGMPKERFSAEFPKEGPSILRIQQVVRGDSAAYFCASSPRSQGRTDTQYFGPGTRLTVL.

The chain links TRBV7-8 to TRBJ2-7; no reliable D call. Trimming pared 2 bases from V and 4 bases from J, leaving 6 bases between. Germline CDR1 reads SGHVS; CDR2 reads FQNEAQ. The CDR3 runs 12 residues. CDR3 nucleotides: TGTGCCAGCAGCTTAATAGGGTACGAGCAGTACTTC. Amino acid sequence: CASSLIGYEQYF.

The V and J genes are TRBV13 and TRBJ2-7; TRBD2 agrees at 13 bases. The CDR3 is made up of 17 amino acids. V lost 4 bases, J lost 0 bases, and 6 bases stayed unmatched. Germline V gene sequence: CDR1 PRHDT, CDR2 FYEKMQ (reference sequence). The CDR3 loop reads CASSWGTSGTTSYEQYF. The DNA of the CDR3 is TGTGCCAGCAGCTGGGGGACTAGCGGGACTACCTCCTACGAGCAGTACTTC.

The rearrangement joins TRBV19 to TRBJ1-5, with D hard to call. Trimming removed 0 bases from V and 3 bases from J, with 6 bases in between. The germline gives CDR1 LNHDA, CDR2 SQIVND (reference sequence). This CDR3 has 14 residues. CDR3 protein: CASSIESNNQPQHF. The CDR3 nucleotides are TGTGCCAGTAGTATAGAATCGAACAATCAGCCCCAGCATTTT.

This chain connects TRBV5-8 to TRBJ1-1; 7 bases agree with TRBD1. J gave up 0 bases and V 4 bases, and 18 bases lay outside the gene matches. CDR1 SGHTS and CDR2 YDEGEE come from the germline V gene. The CDR3 runs to 19 residues. The chain's CDR3 is CASSLVLGTALTMNTEAFF. CDR3 sequence (DNA): TGTGCCAGCAGCCTAGTTTTGGGGACAGCCTTAACCATGAACACTGAAGCTTTCTTT.

This sequence joins TRBV2 and TRBJ2-7, with TRBD1 matching 8 bases. The CDR3 runs to 15 residues. Losses at the gene ends were 3 bases for V and 3 bases for J; bases not matched to a gene: 7. Germline loops: CDR1 SNHLY, CDR2 FYNNEI. The CDR3 spells CASSERPGGFYEQYF. The CDR3 region has the DNA TGTGCCAGCAGTGAGAGGCCAGGGGGCTTCTACGAGCAGTACTTC.

The chain couples TRBV5-4 to TRBJ1-1, with 10 bases lining up with TRBD1. After removal of 4 bases from V and 3 bases from J, the junction contained 6 bases not matched to a gene. The CDR3 runs 15 residues. CDR1 is SGHNT, CDR2 YYREEE, per germline (reference sequence). The CDR3 DNA reads TGTGCCAGCAGCCTCGGGACAGGGGTGGACACTGAAGCTTTCTTT. It yields the protein CASSLGTGVDTEAFF.